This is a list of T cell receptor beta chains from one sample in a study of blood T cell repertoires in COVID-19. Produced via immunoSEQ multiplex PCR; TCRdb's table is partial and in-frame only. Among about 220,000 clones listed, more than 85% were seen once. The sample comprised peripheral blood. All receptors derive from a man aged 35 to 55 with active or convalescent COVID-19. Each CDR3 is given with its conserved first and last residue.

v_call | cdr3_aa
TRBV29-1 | CSVSQGTYEQYF
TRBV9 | CASSVGEPGLGDEQYF
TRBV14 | CASSGTARDSSYEQYF
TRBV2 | CASQKSEGQPQHF
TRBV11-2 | CASSLARGRTDTQYF
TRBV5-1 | CASSLRIGGQGGYGYTF
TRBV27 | CASRDLTGSNYF
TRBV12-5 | CASGFNIRAGPQPYEQYF
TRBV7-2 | CASSPAGDAQPQHF
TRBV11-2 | CASSPSTGRRGYTF
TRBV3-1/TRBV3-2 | CASSQGLAGVEQYF
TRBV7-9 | CASSWGGTGIQGEKLFF
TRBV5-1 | CASSLGDKNNEQFF
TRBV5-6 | CASSPSDRVSEQYF
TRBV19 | CASSTRQGLERGYTF
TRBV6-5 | CASSFGQGTRPGPQHF
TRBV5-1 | CASSSGQLGTEAFF
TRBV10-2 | CASSERRSLRNTEAFF
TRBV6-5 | CASLRSKEDQPQHF
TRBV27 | CASSLFLSGLTGELFF
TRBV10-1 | CASSESKASGRRTTYNEQFF
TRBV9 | CASSAGQLYYEQYF
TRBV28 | CASSFLDTEAFF
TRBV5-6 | CASSFALGAYDTQYF
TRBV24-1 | CATSDPTGNNEQFF
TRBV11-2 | CASSLTGTVNAEAFF
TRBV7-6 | CASSSFYGQGYEQYF
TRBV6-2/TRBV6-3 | CASSYRTSGGAEDEQFF
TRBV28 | CASSSLGGVKGYTF
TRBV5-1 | CASSLTGGSGVEQYF
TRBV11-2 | CASSRDRAYEQYF